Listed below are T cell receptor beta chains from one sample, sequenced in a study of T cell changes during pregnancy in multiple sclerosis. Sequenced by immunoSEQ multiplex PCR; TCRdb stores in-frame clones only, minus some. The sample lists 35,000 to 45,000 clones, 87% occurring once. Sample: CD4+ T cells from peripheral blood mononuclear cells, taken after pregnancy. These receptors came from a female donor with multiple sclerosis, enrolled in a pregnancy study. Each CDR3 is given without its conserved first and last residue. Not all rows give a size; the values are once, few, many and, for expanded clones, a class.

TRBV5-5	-	ASSPRADRLNTEAF
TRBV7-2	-	ASRGSGVYNEQF
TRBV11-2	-	ASRPSGPSGNTIY
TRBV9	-	ASSRDRGRENGYT
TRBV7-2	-	ASSLERQTEAF
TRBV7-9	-	ASSLFKGDTEAF
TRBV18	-	ASSPLSSYNEQF
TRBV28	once	ASSSSGSWTGGAKGYT
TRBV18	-	ASSPPARNTEAF
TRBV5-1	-	ASSLGQGPQETQY